This T cell receptor (beta chain) appears in the sequencing data of a study of technical replicates of blood from several donors. After removal of 3 bases from V and 5 bases from J, the junction contained 14 bases not matched to a gene. Germline loops: CDR1 SEHNR, CDR2 FQNEAQ (reference sequence). The CDR3 loop spans 17 amino acids. The data were produced by immunoSEQ multiplex PCR, yet TCRdb's version contains in-frame clones alone and is incomplete. The sample lists around 81,000 clones, 81% seen once, with around 3.9% in the top ten. This chain joins TRBV7-9 and TRBJ2-7, with TRBD2 matching over 9 bases. The source of this sequence is a human donor in good health. Some clones in this sample may be carry-over from other donors' samples. The sequencing input was PBMCs. This CDR3 is CASSLSPSLAGSDEQYF. Here the CDR3 DNA reads TGTGCCAGCAGCTTGTCCCCGAGCCTAGCGGGGTCGGACGAGCAGTACTTC.